The rows below give T cell receptor beta chains drawn from one sample of a study of CD8 T cells in ankylosing spondylitis. One entry per CDR3 protein, called by TCRdb with MiXCR from the 5' RACE reads. The sample shows 220,000 or so distinct CDR3 sequences, around 18% of them seen only once. The sample consisted of blood, either unsorted or a sorted T cell fraction (not recorded which). These receptors were collected from a male donor with ankylosing spondylitis. Both conserved end residues are part of each CDR3. Fields, in order: clone size, D gene, V gene, J gene, CDR3 protein, CDR3 DNA. D genes are given only for firm matches. Clone size appears in some rows only: once, few, many, or a class for an expanded clone.

few,NA,TRBV29-1,TRBJ2-7,CSVEAGAGEQYF,TGCAGCGTTGAGGCGGGGGCGGGTGAGCAGTACTTC
few,NA,TRBV5-6,TRBJ2-7,CASHYGSEQYF,TGTGCCAGCCACTACGGGAGTGAGCAGTACTTC
few,NA,TRBV5-6,TRBJ1-2,CASSLVRNYGYTF,TGTGCCAGCAGCTTGGTCAGAAACTATGGCTACACCTTC
NA,NA,TRBV5-5,TRBJ1-1,CASSLEVEAFF,TGTGCCAGCAGCTTGGAAGTCGAAGCTTTCTTT
NA,NA,TRBV12-3/TRBV12-4,TRBJ1-5,CASSSYVGNQPQHF,TGTGCCAGCAGTTCCTACGTGGGAAATCAGCCCCAGCATTTT
few,TRBD1,TRBV4-1,TRBJ2-7,CASSQDPGQGNEQYF,TGCGCCAGCAGCCAAGATCCGGGACAGGGGAACGAGCAGTACTTC
few,TRBD2,TRBV5-6,TRBJ2-1,CASSFWGAGGPMDEQFF,TGTGCCAGCAGCTTTTGGGGTGCGGGGGGGCCGATGGATGAGCAGTTCTTC
NA,TRBD2,TRBV7-6,TRBJ2-7,CASSSGTSASISYEQYF,TGTGCCAGCAGCTCCGGGACTAGCGCCTCTATTTCCTACGAGCAGTACTTC
few,NA,TRBV6-2/TRBV6-3,TRBJ1-5,CASSYVSENQPQHF,TGTGCCAGCAGTTACGTTTCAGAGAATCAGCCCCAGCATTTT
NA,NA,TRBV11-2,TRBJ1-1,CASSWIGTEAFF,TGTGCCAGCAGCTGGATAGGGACTGAAGCTTTCTTT
many,NA,TRBV5-1,TRBJ2-1,CASSPWTANEQFF,TGCGCCAGCAGCCCGTGGACAGCAAATGAGCAGTTCTTC
NA,TRBD2,TRBV4-1,TRBJ2-7,CASRPEAGGFSYEQYF,TGCGCCAGCAGGCCAGAGGCGGGAGGATTTTCCTACGAGCAGTACTTC
many,TRBD1,TRBV25-1,TRBJ2-2,CASSRQGAGELFF,TGTGCCAGCAGCAGACAGGGGGCCGGGGAGCTGTTTTTT
NA,NA,TRBV19,TRBJ1-1,CASAAWAGDPEAFF,TGTGCCAGCGCCGCCTGGGCGGGGGACCCTGAAGCTTTCTTT
NA,NA,TRBV4-2,TRBJ2-7,CASSQDRARPEQYF,TGTGCCAGCAGCCAAGATCGGGCTAGACCCGAGCAGTACTTC
few,TRBD2,TRBV4-3,TRBJ2-7,CASSQEVLAGVAQYF,TGCGCCAGCAGCCAAGAGGTACTAGCGGGAGTGGCGCAGTACTTC
few,NA,TRBV9,TRBJ2-1,CASSVWGYNEQFF,TGTGCCAGCAGCGTTTGGGGTTACAATGAGCAGTTCTTC
NA,TRBD1,TRBV28,TRBJ1-5,CASTLGQGEINQPQHF,TGTGCCAGCACCCTCGGACAGGGCGAAATCAATCAGCCCCAGCATTTT
few,TRBD1,TRBV20-1,TRBJ2-7,CSARDHVTGDSYEQYF,TGCAGTGCTAGAGATCATGTTACAGGGGACTCCTACGAGCAGTACTTC